Following are 14 T cell receptor beta chains from one sample sequenced in a study of T cells in Graves' hyperthyroidism and ophthalmopathy. What was amplified from RNA transcripts were TCR beta CDR3 regions. In the first-round RT-PCR of the TCR CDR3, the HTBI primer set was used. TCRdb reprocessed the multiplex PCR reads with MiXCR, giving one entry per CDR3 protein. The top ten clones hold around 14% of a sample with 400,000 to 500,000 distinct CDR3 sequences, around 15% of them seen once. Material: blood. Receptor source: a man between 18 and 29 years old with Graves' ophthalmopathy.

The chain employs TRBV5-1 and TRBJ2-1, with D possibly being TRBD2 (5 bases). This CDR3 contains 18 residues. Germline CDR1 reads SGHRS; CDR2 reads YFSETQ. The V end was cut by 1 base, the J end by 7 bases, with 24 bases between. CDR3 coding DNA: TGCGCCAGCAGCTTGAACGGAGGTTTAATGGGTTCCTTTAATGAGCAGTTCTTC. Protein product: CASSLNGGLMGSFNEQFF.

This clonotype showed up many times. The chain combines TRBV6-5 with TRBJ2-5, with 10 bases matching TRBD1. CDR3 size: 16 residues. Per germline, CDR1 MNHEY and CDR2 SVGAGI. The J segment lost 4 bases and the V segment lost 2 bases, leaving 7 bases of the junction unmatched. This CDR3 is CASSYRDRGVRETQYF. The CDR3 DNA reads as TGTGCCAGCAGTTACCGGGACAGGGGAGTAAGAGAGACCCAGTACTTC.

A few counts support this clonotype. The chain joins TRBV7-2 to TRBJ2-7; a possible D gene is TRBD1 (6 bases). The germline V gene has CDR1 SGHTA and CDR2 FQGNSA. Between the trimmed V and J ends, which lost 5 bases and 2 bases, there was a span of 16 bases. The CDR3 covers 15 residues. The CDR3 DNA reads TGTGCCAGCAGCGTAAGACAGGCCGAAACCTACGAGCAGTACTTC. As protein: CASSVRQAETYEQYF.

This clonotype was observed at least ten times. The V gene is TRBV5-1, the J gene TRBJ2-7, with TRBD2 matching over 15 bases. Germline-derived CDR1 and CDR2 are SGHRS and YFSETQ. This CDR3 has 15 amino acids. Trimming removed 4 bases from V and 9 bases from J; junction bases left unmatched: 8. The CDR3 is CASSPGLAGGRVQYF. Here the CDR3 DNA reads TGCGCCAGCAGCCCGGGACTAGCGGGAGGCCGGGTGCAGTACTTC.

The table lists this clonotype with a few counts. V is TRBV7-9 and J is TRBJ1-2; tentative D call: TRBD1 (5 bases). The V gene's germline CDR1 is SEHNR and CDR2 FQNEAQ (reference sequence). The CDR3 has 14 residues. V shed 1 base and J shed 7 bases, with 13 bases lying between them. CDR3 loop: CASSLDGGPGGYTF. Written as DNA, the CDR3 is TGTGCCAGCAGCTTAGATGGGGGTCCCGGTGGCTACACCTTC.

This clonotype appeared many times. The chain is built from TRBV12-3 or TRBV12-4 and TRBJ2-5, with 10 bases matching TRBD1. The CDR3 sequence is 14 residues long. V was pared by 8 bases and J by 5 bases, with 8 bases of the junction left unmatched. For the CDR3, the DNA is TGTGCCAGCGTATTGACAGGGGGCAGGGAGACCCAGTACTTC. It specifies CASVLTGGRETQYF.

This clonotype was found many times. V and J are TRBV20-1 and TRBJ2-7, with TRBD2 matching over 13 bases. Losses at the gene ends were 4 bases for V and 5 bases for J; bases not matched to a gene: 8. The length of the CDR3 is 15 residues. The germline gives CDR1 DFQATT, CDR2 SNEGSKA (reference sequence). CDR3 amino acids: CSAMKLAGGPHEQYF. For the CDR3, the DNA is TGCAGTGCTATGAAACTAGCGGGAGGGCCCCACGAGCAGTACTTC.

This clonotype has ten or more counts. The CDR3 region has the DNA TGCAGTGCTAGGACTATGGCTACCTACGAGCAGTACTTC. This translates into CSARTMATYEQYF. This chain connects TRBV20-1 to TRBJ2-7, with TRBD2 as a possible D gene (5 bases). From germline, CDR1 is DFQATT and CDR2 SNEGSKA (reference sequence). The CDR3 extends over 13 amino acids. V lost 3 bases to trimming and J lost 2 bases, with 11 bases between them.

This clonotype was seen a few times. The genes are TRBV9 and TRBJ2-1; 14 positions agree with TRBD2. The CDR3 loop spans 16 amino acids. The V gene's germline CDR1 is SGDLS and CDR2 YYNGEE. The trim removed 4 bases at V and 8 bases at J, leaving 8 bases unmatched. CDR3 loop: CASSPGLAGGFDEQFF. The CDR3 region has the DNA TGTGCCAGCAGCCCCGGACTAGCGGGAGGTTTCGATGAGCAGTTCTTC.

This clonotype came up many times. This chain uses TRBV2 with TRBJ2-1; D ambiguous. The CDR3 sequence is 11 residues long. V was shortened by 5 bases and J by 8 bases, with 7 bases between the two germline ends. Germline lookup yields CDR1 SNHLY and CDR2 FYNNEI. The CDR3: CASSYSDEQFF. The DNA for the CDR3 is TGTGCCAGCAGTTACAGTGATGAGCAGTTCTTC.

This clonotype appeared a few times. The chain recombines TRBV4-1 with TRBJ2-1; 8 nucleotides agree with TRBD1. There are 15 residues in the CDR3. V shed 6 bases, J shed 6 bases, and the junction held 10 bases outside the gene matches. Germline CDR1 is MGHRA and CDR2 is YSYEKL. The CDR3 nucleotides are TGCGCCAGCAGTCACGGACAGGGTGGCCGCAATGAGCAGTTCTTC. Translating gives CASSHGQGGRNEQFF.

This clonotype was observed many times. The rearrangement uses TRBV7-8 and TRBJ2-7, with 7 bases fitting TRBD2. Germline lookup yields CDR1 SGHVS and CDR2 FQNEAQ. The CDR3 contains 15 residues. With 3 bases clipped from V and 3 bases from J, the junction kept 8 bases outside the gene matches. CDR3 protein: CASSFGGSVRYEQYF. CDR3 in DNA: TGTGCCAGCAGCTTTGGCGGGAGTGTTCGCTACGAGCAGTACTTC.

This clonotype was counted ten times or more. CDR3 protein: CASSRRGYTEAFF. CDR3 coding DNA: TGTGCCAGCAGCCGTCGCGGGTATACTGAAGCTTTCTTT. The V call is TRBV11-2, the J call TRBJ1-1; D is uncertain. The CDR3 extends over 13 amino acids. Germline lookup yields CDR1 SGHAT and CDR2 FQNNGV. V lost 5 bases and J 5 bases, leaving 12 bases between the germline ends.

This clonotype has ten or more counts. The rearrangement links TRBV13 to TRBJ2-2; D remains ambiguous. The CDR3 covers 15 residues. Trimming stripped 0 bases from V and 4 bases from J, with 9 bases between. The V gene's germline CDR1 is PRHDT and CDR2 FYEKMQ (reference sequence). In DNA form, the CDR3 reads TGTGCCAGCAGCTTAGGCCCCCACGGCACCGGGGAGCTGTTTTTT. It encodes CASSLGPHGTGELFF.